This entry concerns a single TCR beta chain. The target antigen is unknown. These data belong to a study of graft-versus-host responses after intestinal transplantation. Study background: For 2 to 4 years after anti-thymocyte globulin induction, all recipients took tacrolimus and steroids. Study outcomes and limitations: In recipient marrow, GvH clones were found, and some appeared first in ileum or blood. In patients with graft-donor T cell macrochimerism, allograft graft-versus-host to host-versus-graft clonal ratios were high. HvG clone declines early post-transplant were associated with peak circulating GvH levels.

V lost 3 bases to trimming and J lost 5 bases, with 10 bases between them. The CDR3 sequence is 14 residues long. Germline V lookup: CDR1 SNHLY, CDR2 FYNNEI. Using immunoSEQ multiplex PCR, the repertoire was profiled, and TCRdb retains in-frame clones only, with some absent. The sample lists tens of thousands of clones, about 89% occurring once. This rearrangement joins TRBV2 to TRBJ2-2; D gene uncertain. The sample was unstimulated CD8+ T cells sorted from spleen or lymph node cells, taken before intestinal transplant. This clonotype was obtained from a human donor who received an intestinal transplant. For the CDR3, the DNA is TGTGCCAGCAGTGATCTCGACACTACCGGGGAGCTGTTTTTT. This encodes CASSDLDTTGELFF.